This T cell receptor (beta chain) was sequenced during a study of shared clonotypes between healthy human individuals. Study results and limitations: The study sampled only blood, and tissue repertoires likely differ.

TCRdb's copy holds only in-frame clones and misses some; the assay was immunoSEQ multiplex PCR. The data hold about 2.2 million clones, with approximately 92% observed a single time. Concerning this clone: Its antigen remains unknown.

Positive CCR7 selection of CD45RO-negative cells yielded the naive CD8 cells, and terminally differentiated effector memory CD45RA+ cells were excluded. Sequenced: naive CD8+ T cells from PBMCs. This clonotype was sampled from a young man in good health. Some clones in this sample may be carry-over from other donors' samples.

CDR3 loop: CASSSRDLDTQYF. The CDR3 nucleotides read TGTGCCAGCAGCTCGCGGGACCTAGATACGCAGTATTTT. The chain employs TRBV7-9 and TRBJ2-3; D is perhaps TRBD2 (6 bases). The germline CDR1 and CDR2 sequences are SEHNR and FQNEAQ (reference sequence). The CDR3 consists of 13 residues. The germline V and J ends were trimmed by 4 bases and 5 bases, with 10 bases remaining between them.